This TCR beta chain was captured by sequencing in a study of cytomegalovirus exposure and HLA in healthy donors (TCRdb year 2017). In the study overall: An earlier analysis of approximately 640 of the donors reported 250 to 300 Gb of sequence data and about 100 million unique TCR beta sequences from approximately 180 million T cells. An early release that covered some 640 HLA-typed donors contained 300 to 350 gigabases of sequencing data and 75 million to 100 million unique TCR sequences. Among the roughly 400 genotyped donors, around 79% belonged to the genetic ancestry cluster associated with self-reported Caucasian donors. The study aimed to test whether cataloging public T cell receptors could reveal signatures of past pathogen exposure. The study profiled the T cell repertoires of under 700 subjects by immunosequencing and related them to cytomegalovirus serostatus. In addition to the first cohort of 666 subjects, a separate validation cohort of over 90 different subjects was used. The study combined high-throughput TCR immunosequencing, statistical association of individual TCRs with disease status, and machine learning to predict cytomegalovirus infection status. In a later analysis, previously published TCR beta repertoires from 550 to 750 donors were re-analyzed and high-resolution HLA genotyping was added so that TCR occurrence patterns could be studied. In the later analysis, no new phenotypic data were used to find candidate immune exposures; instead, reliance was placed on TCR beta sequences and their occurrence across donors. To decide whether each TCR beta V gene segment behaved as functional or pseudogenic, an earlier analysis of some 600 of the donors relied on high-throughput TCR beta sequencing. Donor age, sex, ethnicity and CMV serostatus were compiled alongside the repertoire data. A later genetic analysis took genome-wide SNP genotypes for about 55% of the 666 donors and used that subset as a discovery cohort. All discovery cohort repertoires had been generated on a single sequencing platform. Class I and class II HLA loci were covered by the typing at four-digit resolution. Typing coverage varied by locus: about 629-630 donors for A, B, C, DRB1 and DQB1; 522 for DQA1; more than 600 for DPA1; fewer than 480 for DPB1. Roughly 5 DR-DQ haplotypes were handled as single units for association and clustering, since linkage in the cohort was strong. Among over 350 genotyped donors of the cohort, an average of 235,054 unique TCR beta nucleotide sequences were sequenced per donor, roughly 20% of them non-productive.

The cohort consisted of 650 to 850 healthy bone marrow donors. All cohort members were sampled while nominally healthy, although unrecorded immune exposures were likely present. The donor was CMV seronegative and was included in the group of a few hundred seronegative cohort members. Every donor gave a peripheral blood sample, and the peripheral blood mononuclear cells from that sample were used for TCR beta sequencing. The Qiagen DNeasy Blood Extraction Kit was used to extract genomic DNA from the blood cell samples. Including the terminal cysteine and phenylalanine, the CDR3 comprises 14 residues. CDR3 DNA is the only sequence kept; it has 42 bases, read in frame from the first base. The junction carries 5 bases between V and J, which are trimmed by 2 bases and 1 base respectively. From a lookup of the germline V gene, CDR1 and CDR2 are LGHNA and YNFKEQ. Libraries were prepared through the immunoSEQ multiplex PCR assay. A mixture of 60 forward primers for TCR Vbeta segments and 13 reverse primers for TCR Jbeta segments was used in the multiplex PCR. The CDR3 region of rearranged TCR beta genes was amplified from genomic DNA by a multiplex PCR assay. On the Illumina HiSeq System, the amplified TCR beta libraries were sequenced as 87-base-pair reads. From the authors' description of their analysis: In a later analysis, tens of millions of unique TCR beta chains were counted across the approximately 640 repertoires, and approximately 11 million of these chains were shared by at least two donors. To remove PCR and sequencing errors, raw reads were error-corrected and collapsed into unique sequences using a nearest-neighbor algorithm that merged closely related sequences. V, D and J gene segments were assigned by aligning CDR3 sequences to IMGT reference sequences. For a sequence to be retained, a match of at least six nucleotides to both a V gene segment and a J gene segment was required. Rearrangements were classified as productive when the CDR3 lacked stop codons and remained in frame with V and J, and all other rearrangements were classified as non-productive. Following IMGT convention, CDR3 was defined as the stretch from the second conserved V-encoded cysteine to the conserved J-encoded phenylalanine. The earlier analysis of about 610 of the donors excluded sequences that lacked an unambiguous match to a single V gene segment. An earlier analysis of some 500 of the donors classified V segments as functional when productive rearrangements were above 56.7% and as segregating when the standard deviation between donors was above 5%. A statistical classification framework was built to diagnose cytomegalovirus status from the catalog of TCR beta chain sequences. In a later analysis, TCR nucleotide sequences were compared against IMGT/GENE-DB human TR gene sequences so that V and J genes could be assigned. In a later analysis, CDR3 sequences and most-parsimonious VDJ recombination scenarios were assigned using the TCRdist pipeline. In a later analysis, each TCR beta chain was defined by its CDR3 amino acid sequence together with its V-gene family, and reads without a unique V-gene family were excluded. To address suspected cross-contamination and a sequencing artifact, a later analysis removed some 620 highly shared, low-generation-probability nucleotide sequences. For each public chain, a later analysis derived a clonal expansion index from normalized ranks of inferred template counts within each repertoire. In a later analysis, generation probabilities were computed with a VDJ recombination model fitted to out-of-frame rearrangements, and the resulting probabilities were checked against IGoR. In a later analysis, TCR-TCR, TCR-HLA and TCR-CMV co-occurrence was scored with hypergeometric tests, and a repertoire-size bias correction was applied to TCR pairs. A later analysis estimated false discovery rates by permuting HLA or CMV assignments 20 times. In a later analysis, co-occurring TCRs were grouped with DBSCAN, and TCRdist sequence similarity was added when clustering was performed within HLA-allele-positive subsets. Co-occurrence clustering excluded repertoires with fewer than 30,000 or more than 120,000 public chains, plus five with anomalous nucleotide sharing. This immuneACCESS table, as held by TCRdb, lists in-frame sequences with V and J called but not all clones. Of the missing ones, under half trace to an unresolved V gene in checked studies; the others have no known cause. Clone size and V and J calls were adopted from that table, with D and trimming inferred from the DNA. Present in this sample are about 150,000 clones, around 78% of which were seen just once. The ten largest make up 1.5% of the sample.

Comment on this clone: The target of this receptor is not known. There are no base qualities to consult, and no much larger clone falls within one base.

General study outcomes and caveats: In a later analysis, TCR association rates were found to vary across HLA loci, with the most associated TCRs seen for DRB1 alleles and the fewest for HLA-C alleles. A total of 150 to 200 TCR beta chains were listed by the study as associated with cytomegalovirus. A later analysis associated 16,951 TCR beta sequences with specific HLA alleles at a false discovery rate of 0.05. Some IMGT-functional V segments, including TRBV6-2 and TRBV6-3, could not be told apart with the 87-base-pair reads, so those segments were excluded. Most TCR sequences were observed very rarely across donors, whereas some public TCRs were present in many individuals. The cohort was sequenced for TCR beta chains only, and without alpha or paired-chain data the features that could be detected were limited. A later analysis found that HLA-associated TCR beta chains were more clonally expanded and had lower generation probabilities than equally common non-associated chains. An association between a missense DCLRE1C variant and V-gene and J-gene trimming of TCR beta chains was found in a later genetic analysis and replicated in an independent cohort. It was suggested by the authors that the approach could potentially be generalized to other disease states and immunological phenotypes. According to a later analysis, most CMV-associated TCR beta chains appeared to be HLA-restricted, and the HLA associations seemed to be driven largely by CMV exposure. A cluster of highly shared sequence variants was judged likely to represent a technical artifact of the sequencing pipeline. Because HLA typing was missing for some donors at each locus, association tests included only the typed subset. According to a later analysis, parvovirus B19, influenza, CMV and Epstein-Barr virus appeared linked to several top co-occurrence clusters. In an earlier analysis of approximately 590 of the donors, most TCR beta V segments were observed in productive rearrangements about 90% or about 30% of the time, broadly matching IMGT annotations. A further reported finding was that TCR beta sequences accurately predicted the HLA-A and HLA-B alleles for most subjects in the first cohort. In vitro tests confirmed that a few of the cytomegalovirus-associated TCR beta chains recognize cytomegalovirus antigens. Immune exposure information for the cohort was limited to CMV serostatus. Assigning TCR associations to individual alleles was difficult when HLA alleles, especially DR and DQ, strongly co-occurred. Compared with the approximately 670-donor mean, donors in an Asian-associated ancestry cluster had fewer N-insertions in productive TCRs, according to a later genetic analysis. Correlated functional status among segregating V segments might reflect linkage disequilibrium, but an unknown experimental factor could not be ruled out. In both the original and validation cohorts, the classifier was reported to diagnose cytomegalovirus status with high specificity and sensitivity. Some 16 rarely observed V segments, including chromosome 9 orphons, were excluded from the earlier analysis of 550 to 700 of the donors because counts were too low. Roughly uniform sequencing depth across donors was assumed in presence/absence analyses, although this assumption may not hold.

The sequence links TRBV4-2 to TRBJ2-2, with TRBD1 as a weak D call on 5 bases. The sequencing input was PBMCs. The clonotype was recovered from a man between 35 and 55 years old in good health and CMV-seronegative. The bases are TGTGCCAGCAGCCAACAGGGGAACACCGGGGAGCTGTTTTTT. This is translated as CASSQQGNTGELFF.